This T cell receptor (beta chain) was found in a study of T cell responses to AZD1222 COVID-19 vaccine. Study findings and constraints: Targeting of unmutated variant regions was reportedly seen in nearly half of spike-specific TCRs. CD4 TCRs covered the whole spike, strongest at regions 160-218 and 743-854. The number of AZD1222 recipients seropositive at baseline was only five to seven. Repertoire collection took place solely once the T cell response had peaked.

Comment on this clone: The antigen remains undetermined.

Some clones are missing from TCRdb's copy, which holds only in-frame ones; the method was immunoSEQ multiplex PCR. The table has 90,000 to 120,000 clones, just under 90% seen once. The CDR3 has 14 residues. The V and J ends lost 6 bases and 4 bases respectively, with 14 bases between them. The germline CDR1 and CDR2 sequences are SSHAT and FNYEAQ (reference sequence). The rearrangement joins TRBV7-7 to TRBJ2-3; D uncertain. Sequenced here: peripheral blood, sampled on day 0 of AZD1222 vaccination. The clonotype was recovered from an adult in good health. The CDR3 DNA sequence: TGTGCCAGCAGTTTTAACCTGGGTTCAGATACGCAGTATTTT. Translated: CASSFNLGSDTQYF.